The sequence of this TCR beta chain was determined in a study of vaccination and CD4 T cells after COVID-19. The overall study: A CEFX pool, an HIV-1 Nef pool, or no peptide went to control cultures. Broader study findings: Median SARS-CoV-2-reactive clonotypes rose from around 20 to 38, not significantly.

Once obtained from cultured CD4+ T cells, the DNA was sequenced using the Oncomine TCR Beta short-read assay. TCRdb redid the calling of the PCR reads with MiXCR, one entry per CDR3 protein. The data hold under 25,000 distinct CDR3 sequences, with about 40% observed a single time. From germline, CDR1 is SGHTA and CDR2 FQGNSA. The V end lost 3 bases, the J end lost 4 bases, and 10 bases lay between the germline ends. The CDR3 is 13 residues long. As concerns this clonotype: Antigen specificity is unknown.

Treatment reported: roughly 11-day PBMC culture with coronavirus spike peptide pools or control peptides (ViraFEST assay). This chain uses TRBV7-2 with TRBJ2-7; weak D call: TRBD2 (5 bases). This sample comprised CD4+ T cells from blood, cultured in vitro, obtained before SARS-CoV-2 vaccination. This clonotype was obtained from a human donor who had recovered from COVID-19. The CDR3 region has the DNA TGTGCCAGCAGCTTTGGCGGGCGTTACGAGCAGTACTTC. It yields the protein CASSFGGRYEQYF.